This TCR beta chain was found in a study of blood T cell repertoires in COVID-19 (dated by TCRdb to 2020 to 2022). In terms of the full investigation: Samples from collaborators originated in the United States, Italy and Spain and spanned both the acute and convalescent phases of COVID-19. The samples were drawn from the first 160 participants of the ongoing ImmuneRACE study and from 950 to 1,500 subjects provided by 6 global collaborators. The prospective study material was composed of cDNA or gDNA derived from T cells, B-cell-depleted T cells, or PBMCs. The repertoires were made available in a free public database intended to serve as a resource for research on the immune response to SARS-CoV-2. Nearly every sample came with metadata listing a de-identified subject ID, COVID-19 status, age in years and sex. Where HLA class I and class II types were available, the types were taken from metadata supplied by the sample provider, not from assay-based typing. Deeply sampled blood TCRbeta repertoires from subjects exposed to, actively infected with, or recovered from COVID-19 were included in the dataset.

Collaborating institutions collected whole blood in K2EDTA tubes following their own protocols. Collaborator samples were shipped for TCRbeta analysis as frozen whole blood, isolated PBMCs, or DNA extracted from either sample type. TCRbeta CDR3 regions were amplified from genomic DNA using the immunoSEQ Assay, a bias-controlled multiplex PCR. On the authors' methods: The number of nucleated cells in each sample was estimated from the amplification of reference gene primers within the assay. To quantify the absolute abundance of each unique TCRbeta CDR3 rearrangement, sequence reads were collapsed and filtered. For each sample, productive Simpson clonality was calculated as the square root of Simpson's diversity index over productive rearrangements. This is the immuneACCESS table as TCRdb keeps it, with only in-frame sequences that have V and J called. A part of the clones is gone; compared with another copy, unresolved V genes explain less than half, and the rest is unexplained. The V and J calls and clone size were taken over from that table, and D and trimming were inferred from the DNA. This sample holds 180,000 or so clones; around 83% were observed only once. Of the sample, almost 5% is held by the ten largest clones.

General findings and caveats noted by the study authors: The amount of clinical and demographic metadata varied by source and participant and was provided uncurated.

Cut back by 3 bases and 5 bases, the V and J ends lie 11 bases apart. The CDR3, from cysteine to phenylalanine, totals 15 residues. The read is trimmed to its CDR3 DNA, 45 bases read in frame from base 1. The CDR1 and CDR2 encoded by the germline V gene (reference sequence) are LNHDA and SQIVND. As regards this clone: Its antigen specificity is not known. No quality values exist for individual bases; no much larger clone is one base distant.

Recombination joined TRBV19 with TRBJ1-6; the best D guess is TRBD1, with 6 bases matching. The sequenced sample consisted of peripheral blood. The receptor comes from a woman over 75 with acute or convalescent COVID-19. The nucleotides are TGTGCCAGTAGTATCTTTGGACAGAATAATTCACCCCTCCACTTT. Translated, it gives CASSIFGQNNSPLHF.